Listed here are 24 T cell receptor beta chains from one sample, sequenced in a study of T cells after yellow fever vaccination. TCRdb re-called the 5' RACE reads with MiXCR, one entry per CDR3 protein. The profile shows 25,000 to 30,000 distinct CDR3 sequences, 5.5% of them singletons. This specimen was PBMCs, either bulk or a sorted T-cell subset (CD4+, CD8+, memory, or dextramer-sorted; not recorded which), taken 15 days after the yellow fever booster vaccination. The receptors derive from a young man who received the YFV17D yellow fever vaccine.

The table lists this clonotype with many counts. The chain couples TRBV6-5 to TRBJ2-1; 8 bases map to TRBD2. J lost 10 bases, V lost 7 bases, and 21 bases had no gene match. The germline CDR1 and CDR2 sequences are MNHEY and SVGAGI. This CDR3 region has 17 residues. The CDR3 reads CASIPPIGRAGGVEQFF. The CDR3 bases are TGTGCCAGCATCCCCCCGATCGGGAGGGCCGGAGGGGTAGAGCAGTTCTTC.

This clonotype has ten or more counts. The chain joins TRBV7-9 to TRBJ2-5; D may be TRBD2 (5 bases). Trimming removed 2 bases at V and 5 bases at J, with 15 bases between. The CDR3 has 15 residues. Germline CDR1 and CDR2: SEHNR and FQNEAQ (reference sequence). The CDR3: CASSLSSLSRETQYF. The CDR3 DNA follows: TGTGCCAGCAGCTTATCTAGCCTCTCAAGGGAGACCCAGTACTTC.

This clonotype has a count of ten or more. The V gene is TRBV20-1, the J gene TRBJ2-5; TRBD2 matches 8 bases. V gave up 1 base and J gave up 1 base; unmatched junction bases: 2. Per the germline V gene, CDR1 is DFQATT and CDR2 is SNEGSKA (reference sequence). The CDR3 extends over 14 amino acids. CDR3 in amino acids: CSARGTSGQETQYF. The CDR3 nucleotides read TGCAGTGCTAGAGGTACTAGCGGCCAAGAGACCCAGTACTTC.

There are many counts of this clonotype. The rearrangement joins TRBV6-5 to TRBJ2-5, with 9 bases identical to TRBD2. The germline V gene has CDR1 MNHEY and CDR2 SVGAGI. This CDR3 has 15 amino acids. With V trimmed by 5 bases and J by 5 bases, 9 bases remained unmatched. The CDR3 DNA sequence: TGTGCCAGCAGTCCCAGCGGGAGGCAACGGGAGACCCAGTACTTC. Translated, it gives CASSPSGRQRETQYF.

This clonotype was seen many times. The gene calls are TRBV12-3 or TRBV12-4 and TRBJ1-3; D is ambiguous. This CDR3 contains 12 residues. The V end was cut by 6 bases, the J end by 4 bases, with 7 bases between. CDR3 sequence: CASRFAGNTIYF. CDR3 DNA: TGTGCCAGCAGATTCGCCGGAAACACCATATATTTT.

On this clonotype: Since a much larger clone is just one base distant, this may be a read error. This chain joins TRBV10-3 and TRBJ2-3, with 9 bases fitting TRBD2. Looked up from germline, CDR1 is ENHRY and CDR2 is SYGVKD. CDR3 size: 13 residues. This chain's CDR3 is CAITLAGTDKQYF. The DNA of the CDR3 is TGTGCCATCACCCTAGCGGGGACAGATAAGCAGTATTTT.

On this clonotype: Given a much more abundant clone one base away, this may be a read error. This chain links TRBV27 with TRBJ2-4; D is uncertain. The germline gives CDR1 MNHEY, CDR2 SMNVEV (reference sequence). The CDR3 length is 10 residues. Deletions cut 8 bases from V and 8 bases from J, with 7 bases between. The CDR3 sequence is CASGWDIQYF. In DNA, the CDR3 is TGTGCCAGCGGATGGGACATTCAGTACTTC.

This clonotype was recorded at least ten times. The chain combines TRBV24-1 with TRBJ1-5; TRBD1 matches at 8 bases. The CDR3 has 13 residues. Germline V gene data show CDR1 as KGHDR and CDR2 as SFDVKD. V was pared by 7 bases and J by 5 bases, with 3 bases of the junction left unmatched. DNA for the CDR3: TGTGCCACCAGCAGACAGGGGTATCAGCCCCAGCATTTT. It is translated as CATSRQGYQPQHF.

This clonotype was detected a few times. This rearrangement joins TRBV20-1 to TRBJ2-1; 7 bases are a match to TRBD2. Trimming took 3 bases from V and 6 from J; bases not matched to a gene: 8. The germline V gene has CDR1 DFQATT and CDR2 SNEGSKA (reference sequence). The CDR3 length is 14 residues. The CDR3 loop is CSARGREKSNEQFF. The DNA of the CDR3 is TGCAGTGCTAGGGGGCGGGAGAAATCCAATGAGCAGTTCTTC.

This clonotype was recorded at least ten times. V usage is TRBV6-2 or TRBV6-3 and J usage is TRBJ2-7, with no clear D. The CDR3 is made up of 14 amino acids. Deletions cut 2 bases from V and 1 base from J, with 9 bases between. The germline V gene has CDR1 MNHEY and CDR2 SVGEGT. CDR3 sequence: CASSYTSLSYEQYF. The DNA of the CDR3 is TGTGCCAGCAGTTACACCTCCTTGTCCTACGAGCAGTACTTC.

This clonotype was counted at least ten times. The V and J genes are TRBV28 and TRBJ2-2, with D perhaps matching TRBD2 (5 bases). This CDR3 spans 15 amino acids. V lost 6 bases to trimming and J lost 0 bases, with 11 bases between them. CDR1 MDHEN and CDR2 SYDVKM come from the germline V gene. The CDR3 DNA reads TGTGCCAGCAGCTTCTCGCGGGCGAACACCGGGGAGCTGTTTTTT. Translated, it gives CASSFSRANTGELFF.

This clonotype showed up many times. The V call is TRBV4-3, the J call TRBJ2-3; D unclear. CDR1 and CDR2 (germline): LGHNA, YSLEER. V was shortened by 3 bases and J by 6 bases, with 7 bases between the two germline ends. The CDR3 runs to 12 residues. Here the CDR3 reads CASSHSRDTQYF. CDR3 coding DNA: TGCGCCAGCAGCCATTCAAGGGATACGCAGTATTTT.

At least ten counts were recorded for this clonotype. V and J are TRBV27 and TRBJ1-5; D is uncertain. With 5 bases removed from V and 3 bases from J, the gap between germline ends came to 14 bases. The germline CDR1 and CDR2 sequences are MNHEY and SMNVEV (reference sequence). This CDR3 has 15 residues. The CDR3 nucleotides read TGTGCCAGCAGTCCCATGGGGTCGGTCAATCAGCCCCAGCATTTT. As protein: CASSPMGSVNQPQHF.

Only a few counts were recorded for this clonotype. V gene TRBV7-2 combines with J gene TRBJ1-2; a possible D gene is TRBD1 (6 bases). CDR1 and CDR2 (germline): SGHTA, FQGNSA. The CDR3 runs 13 residues. V lost 7 bases and J lost 5, with 14 bases in between. CDR3 amino acids: CASNWGGAYGYTF. The DNA for the CDR3 is TGTGCCAGCAATTGGGGGGGGGCGTATGGCTACACCTTC.

Ten or more counts support this clonotype. This chain joins TRBV6-1 and TRBJ2-7, with 9 bases fitting TRBD1. Germline CDR1 and CDR2: MNHNS and SASEGT. V shed 4 bases, J shed 2 bases, and the junction held 6 bases outside the gene matches. This CDR3 has 15 amino acids. CDR3 coding DNA: TGTGCCAGCAGTGCCGGGACAGGGCAAACCTACGAGCAGTACTTC. It yields the protein CASSAGTGQTYEQYF.

This clonotype was detected ten times or more. The J gene is TRBJ1-6, the V gene TRBV4-3; tentative D call: TRBD1 (5 bases). This CDR3 has 16 amino acids. The V end lost 4 bases, the J end lost 0 bases, and 10 bases lay between the germline ends. CDR1 LGHNA and CDR2 YSLEER come from the germline V gene. CDR3 residues: CASSRDSSSYNSPLHF. The CDR3, as DNA: TGCGCCAGCAGCCGGGACTCGAGCTCCTATAATTCACCCCTCCACTTT.

This clonotype was seen many times. This sequence joins TRBV6-2 or TRBV6-3 and TRBJ2-3; D gene ambiguous. This CDR3 has 15 amino acids. Trimming left V 5 bases short and J 3 bases short, with 15 bases between. Germline CDR1 MNHEY, CDR2 SVGEGT. In nucleotides, the CDR3 is TGTGCCAGCAGTCGGACGAGCGCTGTAACAGATACGCAGTATTTT. It yields the protein CASSRTSAVTDTQYF.

This clonotype showed up many times. The chain links TRBV24-1 to TRBJ2-3; 11 positions agree with TRBD1. The junction had 8 bases not matched to a gene; V was cut back by 4 bases and J by 3 bases. This CDR3 has 17 residues. Looked up from germline, CDR1 is KGHDR and CDR2 is SFDVKD. CDR3 sequence: CATSDSPDRGPTDTQYF. CDR3 coding DNA: TGTGCCACCAGTGACTCTCCGGACAGGGGGCCGACAGATACGCAGTATTTT.

This clonotype was counted many times. This chain uses TRBV7-3 with TRBJ2-5; 9 bases are a match to TRBD2. With V trimmed by 2 bases and J by 5 bases, 3 bases remained unmatched. This CDR3 contains 14 residues. Germline values: CDR1 SGHTA, CDR2 FQGTGA. Written as DNA, the CDR3 is TGTGCCAGCAGCTTAGCCGGGACTAGCGAGACCCAGTACTTC. Its protein is CASSLAGTSETQYF.

Only a few counts were recorded for this clonotype. The chain links TRBV4-3 to TRBJ2-7; 8 positions agree with TRBD2. The germline gives CDR1 LGHNA, CDR2 YSLEER. The CDR3 covers 15 residues. The trim removed 0 bases at V and 3 bases at J, leaving 4 bases unmatched. The DNA of the CDR3 is TGCGCCAGCAGCCAAGAACTAGCGGACCACTACGAGCAGTACTTC. It translates to CASSQELADHYEQYF.

This clonotype was recorded at least ten times. The V gene is TRBV29-1, the J gene TRBJ2-7; the D call may be TRBD1 or TRBD2 (5 bases each). V was shortened by 7 bases and J by 5 bases, with 18 bases between the two germline ends. CDR3 length: 13 amino acids. Per germline, CDR1 SQVTM and CDR2 ANQGSEA. CDR3: CSAEEGPGHEQYF. CDR3 coding DNA: TGCAGCGCAGAAGAGGGGCCGGGCCACGAGCAGTACTTC.

This clonotype has a count of ten or more. CDR3 bases: TGTGCCAGCAGTGAAGAAGGAAGCACAGATACGCAGTATTTT. Translating it yields CASSEEGSTDTQYF. The chain carries TRBV25-1 and TRBJ2-3, with D unclear. There are 14 residues in the CDR3. Trimming removed 2 bases from V and 0 bases from J, with 6 bases in between. CDR1 and CDR2 from the germline V gene are MGHDK and SYGVNS.

This clonotype was observed many times. The V gene is TRBV2, the J gene TRBJ2-2; no definite D call. The V and J ends lost 6 bases and 9 bases respectively, with 8 bases between them. CDR1 is SNHLY, CDR2 FYNNEI, per germline. The CDR3 is made up of 11 amino acids. The CDR3 is CASRGARELFF. CDR3 nucleotide sequence: TGTGCCAGCAGGGGTGCTAGGGAGCTGTTTTTT.

This clonotype was picked up many times. V is TRBV6-6 and J is TRBJ2-7; D is possibly TRBD1 (6 bases). The germline CDR1 and CDR2 sequences are MNHNY and SVGAGI (reference sequence). There are 12 residues in the CDR3. Trimming removed 6 bases from V and 5 bases from J, with 11 bases in between. CDR3 in DNA: TGTGCCAGCAGATACAGGGTGAACGAGCAGTACTTC. It yields the protein CASRYRVNEQYF.